The table lists the clone carrying this TCR beta chain with a few counts. As yet, its antigen is unknown. The sample is drawn from a study of cytomegalovirus exposure and HLA in healthy donors. Study-wide results and caveats: Previous analysis showed most TCR beta V segments were productive about 90% or about 30% of the time. The sole available immune exposure information was CMV serostatus.

The V and J ends lost 0 bases and 2 bases, in that order; junction bases with no gene match: 2. CDR3 length equals 14 residues. Looked up from germline, CDR1 is GTSNPN and CDR2 is SVGIG (reference sequence). Both 60 Vbeta primers and 13 Jbeta primers went into the PCR. Produced via immunoSEQ multiplex PCR; TCRdb's table is partial and in-frame only. The sample has 80,000 or so clones; roughly 9.1% are singletons. The source material was PBMCs. The rearrangement links TRBV30 to TRBJ2-5; TRBD2 matches 8 bases. The receptor was isolated from a man aged 55 to 70 in good health and CMV-seropositive. The CDR3 DNA reads TGTGCCTGGAGTGTACGCGGGAGGCAAGAGACCCAGTACTTC. This gives the protein CAWSVRGRQETQYF.